A single sample gave rise to the 27 T cell receptor beta chains below, sequenced in a study of T cell responses to AZD1222 COVID-19 vaccine. The method was immunoSEQ multiplex PCR; TCRdb's version includes in-frame clones alone and lacks a portion of them. This table has 50,000 to 65,000 clones, 90% to 95% appearing once. The sample here was peripheral blood, taken 28 days after the second dose of the MenACWY control vaccine. The receptors derive from an adult who received the MenACWY meningococcal vaccine as a control.

The chain employs TRBV4-3 and TRBJ1-3; weak D call: TRBD1 (6 bases). The CDR3 runs 15 residues. Germline V lookup: CDR1 LGHNA, CDR2 YSLEER. Deletions cut 3 bases from V and 1 base from J, with 10 bases between. CDR3 bases: TGCGCCAGCAGCCAGGGAGGGGGATCTGGAAACACCATATATTTT. This gives the protein CASSQGGGSGNTIYF.

The chain combines TRBV5-6 with TRBJ1-5; no clear D. The V end was cut by 2 bases, the J end by 4 bases, with 19 bases between. Germline lookup yields CDR1 SGHDT and CDR2 YYEEEE. This CDR3 is built from 17 residues. The CDR3 loop is CASSLGPSLEVNQPQHF. The CDR3 DNA reads as TGTGCCAGCAGCTTAGGACCGTCCTTAGAGGTTAATCAGCCCCAGCATTTT.

J is TRBJ2-7 and V is TRBV5-4, with 8 bases identical to TRBD1. The CDR3 is 15 residues long. V dropped 2 bases and J dropped 0; count of bases not matched to a gene: 4. CDR1 and CDR2 from the germline V gene are SGHNT and YYREEE (reference sequence). CDR3 DNA sequence: TGTGCCAGCAGCTTACAGGGGGTTGACTCCTACGAGCAGTACTTC. This codes for CASSLQGVDSYEQYF.

The rearrangement links TRBV24-1 to TRBJ1-6; D not certain. The CDR3 consists of 14 residues. Per germline, CDR1 KGHDR and CDR2 SFDVKD. V lost 5 bases and J 10 bases, leaving 14 bases between the germline ends. CDR3 residues: CATSGAAPGSPLHF. CDR3 in DNA: TGTGCCACCAGTGGGGCCGCCCCTGGGTCACCCCTCCACTTT.

The table lists this clone with a few counts. V and J are TRBV7-2 and TRBJ2-7; D might be TRBD1 (6 bases). This CDR3 comprises 14 residues. Germline lookup yields CDR1 SGHTA and CDR2 FQGNSA. With 0 bases removed from V and 4 bases from J, the gap between germline ends came to 10 bases. CDR3 residues: CASSLAGGIYEQYF. The CDR3 nucleotides are TGTGCCAGCAGCTTAGCAGGGGGAATTTACGAGCAGTACTTC.

This clone showed up just once. The J gene is TRBJ2-2, the V gene TRBV5-6; D may match TRBD1 or TRBD2 (5 bases each). This CDR3 comprises 15 residues. Trimming removed 4 bases at V and 1 base at J, with 11 bases between. Germline loops: CDR1 SGHDT, CDR2 YYEEEE. The chain's CDR3 is CASSPGTVNTGELFF. CDR3 bases: TGTGCCAGCAGCCCGGGGACGGTGAACACCGGGGAGCTGTTTTTT.

This clone was observed once. This chain connects TRBV4-3 to TRBJ1-3; the match to TRBD1 covers 7 bases. The V gene's germline CDR1 is LGHNA and CDR2 YSLEER. There are 19 residues in the CDR3. With V trimmed by 1 base and J by 1 base, 13 bases remained unmatched. As DNA, the CDR3 is TGCGCCAGCAGCCAAGGGGCAATAGTCAGGGGGTTGTCTGGAAACACCATATATTTT. Amino acid sequence: CASSQGAIVRGLSGNTIYF.

The rearrangement links TRBV4-1 to TRBJ1-5, with a tentative D call TRBD1 (6 bases). CDR1 and CDR2 (germline): MGHRA, YSYEKL. Between the trimmed V and J ends, which lost 4 bases and 0 bases, there was a span of 13 bases. The CDR3 loop spans 16 amino acids. This chain's CDR3 is CASSPGRTDSNQPQHF. For the CDR3, the DNA is TGCGCCAGCAGCCCCGGTCGGACAGATAGCAATCAGCCCCAGCATTTT.

V gene TRBV18 combines with J gene TRBJ2-1; TRBD1 matches 7 bases. The CDR3 sequence is 14 residues long. The V gene's germline CDR1 is KGHSH and CDR2 LQKENI. The V segment lost 3 bases and the J segment 7 bases; nucleotides outside the gene matches: 6. The CDR3 nucleotides read TGTGCCAGCTCACCGGACACAGGGGCAAATGAGCAGTTCTTC. Translating it yields CASSPDTGANEQFF.

This chain joins TRBV6-6 and TRBJ2-3; 11 bases agree with TRBD2. Trimming removed 6 bases from V and 5 bases from J; junction bases left unmatched: 7. The CDR3 has 15 residues. In germline, CDR1 is MNHNY, CDR2 SVGAGI (reference sequence). The CDR3 here is CASRTLAGVEDTQYF. The DNA for the CDR3 is TGTGCCAGCAGGACACTAGCGGGAGTTGAAGATACGCAGTATTTT.

CDR3 DNA: TGTGCCAGCAGTGGACAGGGGACCGGGGAGCTGTTTTTT. Translated: CASSGQGTGELFF. The V call is TRBV2, the J call TRBJ2-2, with 8 bases matching TRBD1. Germline assignment: CDR1 SNHLY and CDR2 FYNNEI. This CDR3 is 13 amino acids long. J was trimmed by 5 bases and V by 4 bases; bases with no gene match: 0.

This chain connects TRBV28 to TRBJ1-1; D ambiguous. V lost 8 bases, J lost 4 bases, and 8 bases lay in between. The CDR3 runs to 11 residues. The germline gives CDR1 MDHEN, CDR2 SYDVKM. In DNA, the CDR3 is TGTGCCAGCGCCCGTATCACTGAAGCTTTCTTT. Translated: CASARITEAFF.

This clone has only a few counts. The chain joins TRBV5-5 to TRBJ1-5; D remains unclear. There are 13 residues in the CDR3. V gave up 0 bases and J gave up 6 bases, with 7 bases separating them. Looked up from germline, CDR1 is SGHKS and CDR2 is YYEKEE (reference sequence). This CDR3 reads CASSLGWGQPQHF. In DNA, the CDR3 is TGTGCCAGCAGCTTGGGCTGGGGTCAGCCCCAGCATTTT.

The gene calls are TRBV6-5 and TRBJ1-5; 7 bases are shared with TRBD1. The germline V gene encodes CDR1 MNHEY and CDR2 SVGAGI. The CDR3 has 16 amino acids. V lost 4 bases and J lost 1; bases outside the gene matches: 7. The CDR3: CASSSSNRGSNQPQHF. The CDR3 DNA follows: TGTGCCAGCAGTTCGTCGAACAGGGGAAGCAATCAGCCCCAGCATTTT.

J is TRBJ1-6 and V is TRBV10-1, with 7 bases fitting TRBD1. The germline V gene has CDR1 WNHNN and CDR2 SYGVQD (reference sequence). The CDR3 runs to 12 residues. V lost 3 bases, J lost 10 bases, and 0 bases stayed unmatched. The CDR3 loop reads CASSEQGSPLHF. The CDR3 DNA sequence: TGCGCCAGCAGTGAACAGGGGTCACCCCTCCACTTT.

The J gene is TRBJ2-7, the V gene TRBV6-1, with D unresolved. Germline lookup yields CDR1 MNHNS and CDR2 SASEGT. This CDR3 region has 14 residues. V was pared by 3 bases and J by 3 bases, with 12 bases between. Here the CDR3 reads CASSDSRTLYEQYF. In DNA form, the CDR3 reads TGTGCCAGCAGTGACAGTAGAACTCTCTACGAGCAGTACTTC.

This clone was recorded once. This rearrangement joins TRBV3-1 (or the pseudogene TRBV3-2) to TRBJ2-5; D is undetermined. Between the trimmed V and J ends, which lost 1 base and 5 bases, there was a span of 5 bases. The CDR3 has 12 amino acids. From germline, CDR1 is LGHDT and CDR2 YNNKEL (reference sequence). The DNA for the CDR3 is TGTGCCAGCAGCCAAGTAACGGAGACCCAGTACTTC. It translates to CASSQVTETQYF.

The CDR3: CASSGGTVEQFF. In nucleotides, the CDR3 is TGTGCCAGCAGCGGAGGTACTGTGGAGCAGTTCTTC. The gene calls are TRBV11-1 and TRBJ2-1; weak D call: TRBD2 (5 bases). The CDR3 sequence is 12 residues long. Germline V gives CDR1 SGHAT, CDR2 FQDESV (reference sequence). With 5 bases removed from V and 10 bases from J, the gap between germline ends came to 12 bases.

V usage is TRBV7-6 and J usage is TRBJ2-3, with 7 bases matching TRBD2. The germline CDR1 and CDR2 sequences are SGHVS and FNYEAQ. CDR3 length: 15 residues. J gave up 2 bases and V 2 bases, and 4 bases lay outside the gene matches. This CDR3 is CASSLSGTNTDTQYF. The CDR3 coding sequence is TGTGCCAGCAGCTTATCCGGGACTAACACAGATACGCAGTATTTT.

This sequence joins TRBV3-1 (or the pseudogene TRBV3-2) and TRBJ1-2; TRBD1 matches at 8 bases. Germline V gene data show CDR1 as LGHDT and CDR2 as YNNKEL (reference sequence). The CDR3 consists of 17 residues. V dropped 4 bases and J dropped 8; count of bases not matched to a gene: 18. The CDR3 region has the DNA TGTGCCAGCAGCCCGGATCCGGGACAGGCATTTACAGTCGGCTACACCTTC. Encoded protein: CASSPDPGQAFTVGYTF.

The J gene is TRBJ2-3, the V gene TRBV24-1, with 8 nucleotides matching TRBD2. Germline V gene lookup returns CDR1 KGHDR and CDR2 SFDVKD. The CDR3 is made up of 14 amino acids. V dropped 7 bases and J dropped 6; count of bases not matched to a gene: 8. The chain's CDR3 is CATRGTTSEDTQYF. In DNA, the CDR3 is TGTGCCACCAGGGGGACGACTAGCGAGGATACGCAGTATTTT.

In regard to this clone: The same CDR3 arises from other DNA sequences in this sample as well. V and J are TRBV5-4 and TRBJ2-6, with D uncertain. This CDR3 has 13 residues. Germline CDR1 SGHNT, CDR2 YYREEE (reference sequence). V lost 4 bases, J lost 1 base, and 3 bases lay in between. CDR3 sequence reads: CASSLSGANVLTF. The DNA of the CDR3 is TGTGCCAGCAGCCTATCTGGGGCCAACGTCCTGACTTTC.

This chain's CDR3 is CASSIDARAVTTDTQYF. The CDR3 DNA reads TGTGCCAGTAGTATAGATGCCCGGGCAGTAACCACAGATACGCAGTATTTT. The J gene is TRBJ2-3, the V gene TRBV19, with unresolved D. The CDR3 sequence is 17 residues long. Trimming removed 0 bases from V and 2 bases from J, with 15 bases in between. Germline loops: CDR1 LNHDA, CDR2 SQIVND (reference sequence).

The rearrangement joins TRBV3-1 (or the pseudogene TRBV3-2) to TRBJ2-4; possible D gene TRBD1, 6 bases. V was cut by 3 bases and J by 1 base, with 13 bases left in between. Germline loops: CDR1 LGHDT, CDR2 YNNKEL (reference sequence). The length of the CDR3 is 16 residues. The CDR3 region has the DNA TGTGCCAGCAGCCATCCACAGGGAGCGGCCAAAAACATTCAGTACTTC. It is translated as CASSHPQGAAKNIQYF.

This clone was detected once. The chain combines TRBV6-2 or TRBV6-3 with TRBJ2-3; D uncertain. This CDR3 spans 12 amino acids. V lost 2 bases, J lost 7 bases, and 7 bases lay in between. Germline CDR1 MNHEY, CDR2 SVGEGT. For the CDR3, the DNA is TGTGCCAGCAGTTACCAAGGCTATACGCAGTATTTT. It is translated as CASSYQGYTQYF.

The CDR3 nucleotides are TGTGCCAGCAGCCAAGAAGGACGGAACGAGCAGTACTTC. As protein: CASSQEGRNEQYF. The chain combines TRBV14 with TRBJ2-7; D unresolved. This CDR3 is built from 13 residues. The V end lost 0 bases, the J end lost 5 bases, and 8 bases lay between the germline ends. CDR1 is SGHDN, CDR2 FVKESK, per germline. The full variable domain, in which reference TRBV14 and TRBJ2-7 provide the parts outside the CDR3, is EAGVTQFPSHSVIEKGQTVTLRCDPISGHDNLYWYRRVMGKEIKFLLHFVKESKQDESGMPNNRFLAERTGGTYSTLKVQPAELEDSGVYFCASSQEGRNEQYFGPGTRLTVT.

The chain has TRBV14 and TRBJ2-3; D is ambiguous. Trimming stripped 2 bases from V and 1 base from J, with 10 bases between. Germline values: CDR1 SGHDN, CDR2 FVKESK. This CDR3 is built from 15 residues. CDR3 nucleotides: TGTGCCAGCAGCCAACTTCCCCGGGGCACAGATACGCAGTATTTT. Translating gives CASSQLPRGTDTQYF. Full variable domain (outside the CDR3, taken from reference TRBV14 and TRBJ2-3): EAGVTQFPSHSVIEKGQTVTLRCDPISGHDNLYWYRRVMGKEIKFLLHFVKESKQDESGMPNNRFLAERTGGTYSTLKVQPAELEDSGVYFCASSQLPRGTDTQYFGPGTRLTVL.